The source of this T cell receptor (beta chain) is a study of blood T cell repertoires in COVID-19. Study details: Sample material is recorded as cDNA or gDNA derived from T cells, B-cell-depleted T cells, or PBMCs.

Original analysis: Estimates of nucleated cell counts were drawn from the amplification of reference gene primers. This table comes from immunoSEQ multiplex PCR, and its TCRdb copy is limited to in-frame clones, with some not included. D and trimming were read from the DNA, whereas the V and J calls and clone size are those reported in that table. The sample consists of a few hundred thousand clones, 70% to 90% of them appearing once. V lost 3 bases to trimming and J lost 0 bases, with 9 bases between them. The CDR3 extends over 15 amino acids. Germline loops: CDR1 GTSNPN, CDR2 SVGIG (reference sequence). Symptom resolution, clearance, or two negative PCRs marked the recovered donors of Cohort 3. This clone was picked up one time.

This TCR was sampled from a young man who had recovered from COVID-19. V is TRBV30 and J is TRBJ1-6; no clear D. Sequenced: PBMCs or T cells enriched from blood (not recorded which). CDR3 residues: CAWRLRSSYNSPLHF. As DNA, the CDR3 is TGTGCCTGGAGGCTCCGGAGCTCCTATAATTCACCCCTCCACTTT.